This TCR beta chain was sequenced for a study of radiotherapy plus CTLA-4 blockade in lung cancer. The study, taken as a whole, reports: TCR clones of tumor origin grew in blood after radiotherapy plus ipilimumab. Interferon-beta, together with early blood T cell clone dynamics, reportedly best predicted response.

The data were produced by immunoSEQ multiplex PCR, yet TCRdb's version contains in-frame clones alone and is incomplete. The profile shows about 120,000 clones, approximately 77% of them singletons. The V end was cut by 1 base, the J end by 5 bases, with 21 bases between. This CDR3 comprises 18 residues. Germline CDR1 and CDR2: SGHDT and YYEEEE. With regard to this clone: Its antigen is still unknown.

This sequence originates from a human donor with non-small cell lung cancer that progressed on radiotherapy plus ipilimumab. Some clones in this sample may be carry-over from other donors' samples. The V and J genes are TRBV5-6 and TRBJ2-2; a possible D gene is TRBD2 (6 bases). The material sequenced was peripheral blood, taken from a patient treated with radiotherapy plus ipilimumab. CDR3 coding DNA: TGTGCCAGCAGCTTGTTGGGCGGGGAACCTTTGGGAACCGGGGAGCTGTTTTTT. This gives the protein CASSLLGGEPLGTGELFF.